Below, 14 T cell receptor beta chains from the same sample are listed, as sequenced in a study of cytotoxic CD8 clonotypes in ibrutinib-treated CLL. Only in-frame clones appear in the TCRdb table, and some are missing; sequencing was by immunoSEQ multiplex PCR. The data contain approximately 120,000 clones, 80% to 90% of them seen just once; the ten biggest clones take up 2.5% to 3.5%. Material: PBMCs, obtained after 24 months of ibrutinib treatment. All receptors come from a human donor with chronic lymphocytic leukemia.

The chain couples TRBV5-4 to TRBJ1-1; D is perhaps TRBD1 (6 bases). Deletions cut 6 bases from V and 3 bases from J, with 12 bases between. This CDR3 comprises 13 residues. Looked up from germline, CDR1 is SGHNT and CDR2 is YYREEE (reference sequence). Here the CDR3 reads CASTLGGYTEAFF. CDR3 in DNA: TGTGCCAGCACGCTAGGGGGTTACACTGAAGCTTTCTTT.

Regarding this clone: Mismatch with germline at one junction end may stem from a read error. This rearrangement joins TRBV5-5 to TRBJ2-1, with TRBD1 matching 8 bases. CDR1 is SGHKS and CDR2 is YYEKEE in the germline V gene (reference sequence). The CDR3 totals 12 residues. CDR3 sequence: CASSMPGQVIIF. The CDR3 DNA is TGTGCCAGCAGCATGCCGGGACAGGTTATAATCTTC. Variable domain in full (rest from reference TRBV5-5 and TRBJ2-1): DAGVTQSPTHLIKTRGQQVTLRCSPISGHKSVSWYQQVLGQGPQFIFQYYEKEERGRGNFPDRFSARQFPNYSSELNVNALLLGDSALYLCASSMPGQVIIFGPGTRLTVL.

The chain is built from TRBV10-3 and TRBJ2-1; 8 bases fit TRBD2. CDR3 length equals 16 residues. From germline, CDR1 is ENHRY and CDR2 SYGVKD. The J segment lost 8 bases and the V segment lost 7 bases, leaving 16 bases of the junction unmatched. DNA for the CDR3: TGTGCCATCACTACTACTTCGCGGGGGGCCGTAGATGAGCAGTTCTTC. Amino acids: CAITTTSRGAVDEQFF.

This clone was seen a handful of times. This rearrangement joins TRBV5-4 to TRBJ1-5; D call uncertain. Trimming took off 4 bases at V and 3 bases at J, with 14 bases between the two ends. The CDR3 sequence is 15 residues long. The germline gives CDR1 SGHNT, CDR2 YYREEE (reference sequence). The CDR3 sequence: CASSLDPNPNQPQHF. The CDR3 DNA reads as TGTGCCAGCAGCCTGGACCCAAATCCCAATCAGCCCCAGCATTTT.

The chain carries TRBV5-4 and TRBJ2-2; D is unresolved. The V end was cut by 0 bases, the J end by 6 bases, with 12 bases between. Per the germline V gene, CDR1 is SGHNT and CDR2 is YYREEE (reference sequence). The CDR3 is 15 amino acids. CDR3 coding DNA: TGTGCCAGCAGCTTGGGTAGTGAGGACCCCGGGGAGCTGTTTTTT. Its translation: CASSLGSEDPGELFF. Drawing the rest from reference TRBV5-4 and TRBJ2-2, the complete variable domain is ETGVTQSPTHLIKTRGQQVTLRCSSQSGHNTVSWYQQALGQGPQFIFQYYREEENGRGNFPPRFSGLQFPNYSSELNVNALELDDSALYLCASSLGSEDPGELFFGEGSRLTVL.

The genes are TRBV30 and TRBJ1-4, with D maybe TRBD1 (5 bases). Trimming took off 1 base at V and 1 base at J, with 13 bases between the two ends. There are 16 residues in the CDR3. Germline V CDR1 and CDR2: GTSNPN, SVGIG (reference sequence). Here the CDR3 DNA reads TGTGCCTGGAGTGCAAGCAGGGTGAGAACTAATGAAAAACTGTTTTTT. It specifies CAWSASRVRTNEKLFF.

The CDR3 DNA reads as TGTGCCAGCTCACCGGAGGCGGATCTAAGCTATGGCTACACCTTC. It codes for CASSPEADLSYGYTF. The chain joins TRBV18 to TRBJ1-2; D not certain. The CDR3 totals 15 residues. Germline V gives CDR1 KGHSH, CDR2 LQKENI. The germline V and J ends were trimmed by 3 bases and 4 bases, with 15 bases remaining between them.

This clone appeared once. This chain links TRBV19 with TRBJ2-3; TRBD1 matches at 7 bases. V shed 4 bases and J 5 bases; nucleotides not matched to a gene: 6. Per the germline V gene, CDR1 is LNHDA and CDR2 is SQIVND (reference sequence). The CDR3 length is 14 residues. CDR3 sequence reads: CASSKWQGVDTQYF. Here the CDR3 DNA reads TGTGCCAGTAGTAAATGGCAGGGGGTAGATACGCAGTATTTT.

The V gene is TRBV5-4, the J gene TRBJ1-1; no definite D call. The CDR3 totals 14 residues. The V and J ends lost 3 bases and 5 bases respectively, with 14 bases between them. Germline V gene sequence: CDR1 SGHNT, CDR2 YYREEE (reference sequence). The CDR3, as DNA: TGTGCCAGCAGCTCGCCCCTTGGCGGGACTGAAGCTTTCTTT. Translation: CASSSPLGGTEAFF.

The V gene is TRBV29-1, the J gene TRBJ2-2; 7 bases fit TRBD1. CDR3 length: 15 amino acids. J gave up 4 bases and V 4 bases, and 9 bases lay outside the gene matches. CDR1 is SQVTM and CDR2 is ANQGSEA in the germline V gene. CDR3 amino acids: CSVVLDRRTTGELFF. CDR3 DNA sequence: TGCAGCGTTGTCCTGGACAGGCGGACCACCGGGGAGCTGTTTTTT.

This sequence joins TRBV5-4 and TRBJ1-3; unclear D gene. Germline CDR1 and CDR2: SGHNT and YYREEE (reference sequence). Deletions cut 2 bases from V and 0 bases from J, with 9 bases between. CDR3 size: 15 residues. The CDR3 here is CASSFGTASGNTIYF. CDR3 DNA: TGTGCCAGCAGCTTCGGTACAGCCTCTGGAAACACCATATATTTT.

The V gene is TRBV6-5, the J gene TRBJ1-6, with 7 bases identical to TRBD1. The CDR3 length is 15 residues. The V segment lost 7 bases and the J segment 5 bases; nucleotides outside the gene matches: 8. CDR1 is MNHEY and CDR2 is SVGAGI in the germline V gene. In nucleotides, the CDR3 is TGTGCCAGCACCTTAGCAGGGGGGAATAATTCACCCCTCCACTTT. Its translation is CASTLAGGNNSPLHF.

The J gene is TRBJ1-1, the V gene TRBV19; 8 bases are shared with TRBD1. Germline CDR1 reads LNHDA; CDR2 reads SQIVND (reference sequence). The CDR3 has 14 residues. V lost 5 bases to trimming and J lost 9 bases; unmatched junction nucleotides: 11. CDR3 in amino acids: CASSPQGGTGQAFF. In DNA, the CDR3 is TGTGCCAGTAGTCCCCAAGGGGGGACAGGCCAAGCTTTCTTT.

J is TRBJ1-1 and V is TRBV18; 7 nucleotides agree with TRBD1. CDR3 size: 17 residues. The V segment lost 1 base and the J segment 1 base; nucleotides outside the gene matches: 9. The V gene's germline CDR1 is KGHSH and CDR2 LQKENI. CDR3 DNA sequence: TGTGCCAGCTCACCACGAACAGGGGTGGGTCCGAACACTGAAGCTTTCTTT. Protein sequence: CASSPRTGVGPNTEAFF.